Listed here is a single T cell receptor (beta chain). At one boundary the junction diverges from the germline segment, which might be a read error. The entry originates in a study of naive and memory T cell subsets. Germline CDR1 reads PRHDT; CDR2 reads FYEKMQ (reference sequence). CDR3 length: 14 residues. Cells stained for CD3, CD4, CD8, CD45RA and CD27 were sorted into four subsets. An equimolar mix of two oligonucleotides served as the beta constant-region primer for TRBC1 and TRBC2. One entry per CDR3 protein results from TCRdb running MiXCR on the UMI-ligation and nested PCR reads. The data hold approximately 89,000 distinct CDR3 sequences, with roughly 7% observed a single time.

Material: central memory CD4+ T cells from blood. The clonotype was recovered from a human donor in good health. The J gene is TRBJ2-7, the V gene TRBV13; D is perhaps TRBD2 (5 bases). CDR3 DNA sequence: TGTGCCAGCAGAGCCCCATTTCGGGAAGGTCCTCAGCACTTC. It is translated as CASRAPFREGPQHF. Drawing the rest from reference TRBV13 and TRBJ2-7, the complete variable domain is AAGVIQSPRHLIKEKRETATLKCYPIPRHDTVYWYQQGPGQDPQFLISFYEKMQSDKGSIPDRFSAQQFSDYHSELNMSSLELGDSALYFCASRAPFREGPQHFGPGTRLTVT.